This T cell receptor beta chain was found in a study of identical twins. J gave up 4 bases and V 0 bases, and 4 bases lay outside the gene matches. The CDR3 length is 15 residues. Germline-derived CDR1 and CDR2 are SGHRS and YFSETQ. A universal primer site came from template switching; cDNA carried unique molecular identifiers. One entry per CDR3 protein results from TCRdb running MiXCR on the 5' RACE reads. In the table there are 400,000 or so distinct CDR3 sequences, approximately 9.1% of which are singletons. This clonotype was seen ten or more times. Its antigen is still unknown. Findings and caveats of the study: Carriage of fewer insertions was seen in abundant cord blood beta clonotypes, whereas memory repertoires showed none. Twins shared out-of-frame alpha sequences with excess low generation probability. The models gave estimates that fell short of the out-of-frame TCR alpha sharing seen in monozygotic twins.

The sequencing input was naive T cells sorted from blood. The chain combines TRBV5-1 with TRBJ2-1, with 7 bases fitting TRBD1. The clonotype was recovered from a woman aged 45-59 years in good health. Here the CDR3 DNA reads TGCGCCAGCAGCTTGGTAGGGGGCGCTTACAATGAGCAGTTCTTC. Its protein product is CASSLVGGAYNEQFF.